This T cell receptor beta chain derives from a study of cytomegalovirus exposure and HLA in healthy donors (dated by TCRdb to the late 2010s). As for the study more broadly: The 500 to 700 repertoires of the first cohort and the 120 or so validation repertoires were produced on the same platform, according to a later analysis. To predict cytomegalovirus infection status, the study combined high-throughput TCR immunosequencing, statistical association of individual TCRs with disease status, and machine learning. The aim of the study was to test whether cataloging public T cell receptors could identify signatures of past pathogen exposure. A separate validation cohort of over 95 different subjects was used in addition to the roughly 720-subject first cohort. The paper as a whole reports these results and caveats: Of the cluster scores, 85% to 95% were above 0 in a later analysis, which found that TCRs clustered in the first cohort also tended to co-occur in the 95 to 150 validation repertoires. Three of the identified cytomegalovirus-associated TCR beta chains were confirmed in vitro to be specific for cytomegalovirus antigens. The classifier was reported to diagnose cytomegalovirus status with high specificity and sensitivity in both the original and validation cohorts. It was suggested by the authors that the approach could potentially be generalized to other disease states and immunological phenotypes. The study listed 150 to 200 TCR beta chains as associated with cytomegalovirus. All 110 or so repertoires were used to score co-occurrence in the validation cohort in a later analysis, because that analysis had no HLA typing for the cohort. While some public TCRs were present in many individuals, most TCR sequences turned up only very rarely across donors.

Remarks on this clone: Its antigen is currently not known. No much larger clone exists at a distance of one base, and base qualities are not known.

The library came from the immunoSEQ multiplex PCR assay. Under the source paper's analysis protocol: A statistical classification framework was built to diagnose cytomegalovirus status from the catalog of TCR beta chain sequences. TCRdb mirrors the immuneACCESS table, restricted to in-frame sequences. Some clones are absent from its copies; in checked studies, under half trace to an unresolved V gene, and the reason for the others is unknown. From that table come the V and J calls and clone size; the DNA was used to work out D and trimming. The sample has about 130,000 clones on record, 89% of them singletons. Around 1.1% of the sample is held by the ten biggest clonotypes. Trimming leaves V shorter by 1 base and J shorter by 6 bases, with the junction holding 10 bases beyond the gene matches. Sequences GTSNPN (CDR1) and SVGIG (CDR2) are obtained from the germline V gene (reference sequence). The CDR3 numbers 18 residues from cysteine through phenylalanine. Of all the DNA, just the CDR3 is kept, 54 bases in frame from base 1.

The donors belonged to the validation cohort of approximately 130 subjects, which was separate from the roughly 700-subject first cohort. The V and J genes are TRBV30 and TRBJ2-2, with 14 junctional bases fitting TRBD2. The sequencing sample was made of PBMCs. The TCR comes from a woman between 18 and 30 years old in good health and CMV-seronegative. The CDR3 region has the sequence CAWSDARLAGGSAGELFF. The DNA sequence is given as TGTGCCTGGAGTGACGCAAGACTAGCGGGGGGGTCGGCCGGGGAGCTGTTTTTT.